The 24 T cell receptor beta chains given below trace back to one sample, sequenced in a study of T cell responses to AZD1222 COVID-19 vaccine. Some clones are missing from TCRdb's copy, which holds only in-frame ones; the method was immunoSEQ multiplex PCR. This table has 95,000 to 150,000 clones, 70% to 90% appearing once. Here the sequenced sample was peripheral blood, taken on day 0 of AZD1222 vaccination. Receptor source: an adult in good health.

The V call is TRBV7-3, the J call TRBJ2-7, with D perhaps given as TRBD1 or TRBD2 (5 bases each). The CDR3 covers 13 residues. Trimming took 5 bases from V and 6 from J, leaving 14 bases between them. Germline loops: CDR1 SGHTA, CDR2 FQGTGA. This chain's CDR3 is CASSPGTPAEQYF. The CDR3 region has the DNA TGTGCCAGCAGCCCCGGGACGCCGGCCGAGCAGTACTTC. Variable domain in full (rest from reference TRBV7-3 and TRBJ2-7): GAGVSQTPSNKVTEKGKYVELRCDPISGHTALYWYRQSLGQGPEFLIYFQGTGAADDSGLPNDRFFAVRPEGSVSTLKIQRTERGDSAVYLCASSPGTPAEQYFGPGTRLTVT.

In nucleotides, the CDR3 is TGTGCCAGCAGCCAGGACATTAATTCACCCCTCCACTTT. It yields the protein CASSQDINSPLHF. V gene TRBV27 combines with J gene TRBJ1-6; a weak D match, TRBD1 (5 bases). Between the trimmed V and J ends, which lost 6 bases and 6 bases, there was a span of 9 bases. Germline CDR1 and CDR2: MNHEY and SMNVEV (reference sequence). CDR3 size: 13 residues.

The chain joins TRBV21-1 to TRBJ1-5. TRBV21-1 is recorded as a pseudogene. This CDR3 contains 15 residues. The CDR3 region is CASIISLPGDQPQHF. The CDR3, as DNA: TGTGCCAGCATCATTTCTCTCCCCGGAGATCAGCCCCAGCATTTT.

This chain links TRBV7-9 with TRBJ1-5, with TRBD1 identical over 9 bases. The CDR3 runs 15 residues. Germline CDR1 is SEHNR and CDR2 is FQNEAQ (reference sequence). Trimming removed 1 base from V and 5 bases from J; junction bases left unmatched: 3. CDR3: CASSLETGGDQPQHF. The CDR3 nucleotides are TGTGCCAGCAGCTTAGAGACAGGGGGAGATCAGCCCCAGCATTTT.

The CDR3 reads CASSQGLPRYSGNTIYF. The DNA of the CDR3 is TGTGCCAGCAGCCAGGGACTCCCACGATACTCTGGAAACACCATATATTTT. The rearrangement joins TRBV14 to TRBJ1-3, with a tentative D call TRBD1 (5 bases). The CDR3 has 17 amino acids. V was cut by 3 bases and J by 0 bases, with 15 bases left in between. CDR1 and CDR2 (germline): SGHDN, FVKESK.

This chain uses TRBV10-3 with TRBJ2-1; 9 positions agree with TRBD2. This CDR3 has 15 amino acids. The J segment lost 8 bases and the V segment lost 6 bases, leaving 11 bases of the junction unmatched. Germline V gene sequence: CDR1 ENHRY, CDR2 SYGVKD. The CDR3 DNA reads as TGTGCCATCAGAGAGACTAGCGGCCCAGGGGATGAGCAGTTCTTC. This translates into CAIRETSGPGDEQFF.

This rearrangement joins TRBV2 to TRBJ2-7; TRBD1 matches 8 bases. Germline values: CDR1 SNHLY, CDR2 FYNNEI. The junction had 6 bases not matched to a gene; V was cut back by 5 bases and J by 0 bases. The CDR3 consists of 15 residues. The CDR3 DNA reads TGTGCCAGCAGTAGGGCCGGGACAGGCTCCTACGAGCAGTACTTC. As protein: CASSRAGTGSYEQYF.

The chain is built from TRBV25-1 and TRBJ1-2, with TRBD1 matching over 8 bases. The CDR3 spans 14 residues. V shed 7 bases, J shed 2 bases, and the junction held 6 bases outside the gene matches. CDR1 MGHDK and CDR2 SYGVNS come from the germline V gene. As DNA, the CDR3 is TGTGCCAGCACCGGACAGGGCGCGAACTATGGCTACACCTTC. Translation: CASTGQGANYGYTF.

The V call is TRBV19, the J call TRBJ2-7, with 7 bases fitting TRBD1. Germline-derived CDR1 and CDR2 are LNHDA and SQIVND (reference sequence). The V gene end was trimmed by 3 bases and the J gene end by 1 base; junction bases not matched to a gene: 6. The CDR3 extends over 15 amino acids. The CDR3 DNA sequence: TGTGCCAGTAGTATTTCTGGACAGGCGTCCTACGAGCAGTACTTC. Translating gives CASSISGQASYEQYF.

The rearrangement uses TRBV2 and TRBJ1-4, with D possibly being TRBD1 (6 bases). Germline V gene sequence: CDR1 SNHLY, CDR2 FYNNEI. V was shortened by 6 bases and J by 4 bases, with 12 bases between the two germline ends. The CDR3 has 14 residues. CDR3 amino acids: CASRGTRSNEKLFF. The CDR3 DNA reads TGTGCCAGCAGGGGGACACGTAGTAATGAAAAACTGTTTTTT. The full variable domain, completed using reference TRBV2 and TRBJ1-4, is EPEVTQTPSHQVTQMGQEVILRCVPISNHLYFYWYRQILGQKVEFLVSFYNNEISEKSEIFDDQFSVERPDGSNFTLKIRSTKLEDSAMYFCASRGTRSNEKLFFGSGTQLSVL.

The table lists this clone with a count of one. CDR3 amino acids: CASSYDLNTEAFF. The CDR3 DNA follows: TGTGCCAGCAGTTACGACCTAAACACTGAAGCTTTCTTT. The rearrangement joins TRBV6-5 to TRBJ1-1; unclear D gene. Germline V gives CDR1 MNHEY, CDR2 SVGAGI. The CDR3 is made up of 13 amino acids. Trimming removed 2 bases at V and 2 bases at J, with 6 bases between.

J is TRBJ1-4 and V is TRBV5-1; no clear D gene. V lost 2 bases and J 3 bases, leaving 14 bases between the germline ends. The CDR3 runs to 16 residues. Looked up from germline, CDR1 is SGHRS and CDR2 is YFSETQ. The CDR3 sequence is CASSLGPAGANEKLFF. The DNA for the CDR3 is TGCGCCAGCAGCTTAGGTCCGGCAGGCGCTAATGAAAAACTGTTTTTT.

The J gene is TRBJ2-2, the V gene TRBV5-1; D is ambiguous. Per germline, CDR1 SGHRS and CDR2 YFSETQ. The CDR3 sequence is 13 residues long. Trimming took off 0 bases at V and 5 bases at J, with 5 bases between the two ends. The CDR3 loop is CASSLVRTGELFF. The CDR3 nucleotides are TGCGCCAGCAGCTTGGTGCGGACCGGGGAGCTGTTTTTT.

The chain links TRBV5-4 to TRBJ2-2, with D possibly being TRBD1 (6 bases). The V end lost 0 bases, the J end lost 5 bases, and 8 bases lay between the germline ends. This CDR3 is built from 14 residues. Germline V gene data show CDR1 as SGHNT and CDR2 as YYREEE (reference sequence). CDR3 bases: TGTGCCAGCAGCTTGGGCCAGGGGACCGGGGAGCTGTTTTTT. Translated: CASSLGQGTGELFF.

The chain couples TRBV10-3 to TRBJ1-3; D may be TRBD1 (6 bases). Germline V gene sequence: CDR1 ENHRY, CDR2 SYGVKD. There are 15 residues in the CDR3. Trimming removed 2 bases at V and 3 bases at J, with 11 bases between. DNA of the CDR3: TGTGCCATCAGTGAGGCAGGGGCTGGTGGAAACACCATATATTTT. Its translation: CAISEAGAGGNTIYF.

This clone appeared once. The genes are TRBV30 and TRBJ1-2, with D perhaps matching TRBD1 (5 bases). Germline loops: CDR1 GTSNPN, CDR2 SVGIG (reference sequence). There are 14 residues in the CDR3. Trimming cost V 4 bases and J 4 bases, with 16 bases left between them. Here the CDR3 reads CAWMDVQAFYGYTF. The DNA for the CDR3 is TGTGCCTGGATGGATGTACAGGCATTCTATGGCTACACCTTC.

The chain combines TRBV18 with TRBJ1-2, with no clear D. Germline V gene data show CDR1 as KGHSH and CDR2 as LQKENI. The CDR3 runs to 13 residues. Trimming removed 3 bases at V and 4 bases at J, with 9 bases between. In DNA form, the CDR3 reads TGTGCCAGCTCACCGACGGACGGCTATGGCTACACCTTC. Translation: CASSPTDGYGYTF. Together with reference TRBV18 and TRBJ1-2, the CDR3 gives the full variable domain: NAGVMQNPRHLVRRRGQEARLRCSPMKGHSHVYWYRQLPEEGLKFMVYLQKENIIDESGMPKERFSAEFPKEGPSILRIQQVVRGDSAAYFCASSPTDGYGYTFGSGTRLTVV.

This clone was seen once. This sequence joins TRBV10-3 and TRBJ2-7, with TRBD2 identical over 11 bases. The J segment lost 2 bases and the V segment lost 0 bases, leaving 12 bases of the junction unmatched. This CDR3 region has 19 residues. The germline gives CDR1 ENHRY, CDR2 SYGVKD. The DNA for the CDR3 is TGTGCCATCAGTGAGTCGAGTTGGACTAGCGGGTCAGTTCCCTACGAGCAGTACTTC. Its translation is CAISESSWTSGSVPYEQYF.

This sequence joins TRBV27 and TRBJ1-4; D is unresolved. The CDR3 covers 18 residues. The V and J ends lost 2 bases and 4 bases respectively, with 20 bases between them. Looked up from germline, CDR1 is MNHEY and CDR2 is SMNVEV (reference sequence). CDR3 region: CASSLGPRGGLGNEKLFF. Here the CDR3 DNA reads TGTGCCAGCAGTTTAGGCCCTCGGGGAGGGCTGGGTAATGAAAAACTGTTTTTT.

The chain couples TRBV6-5 to TRBJ2-1; tentatively, D is TRBD1 (6 bases). V lost 0 bases, J lost 4 bases, and 7 bases lay in between. This CDR3 spans 14 amino acids. CDR1 is MNHEY, CDR2 SVGAGI, per germline. The CDR3 DNA sequence: TGTGCCAGCAGTTACTCAGGACAGTACAATGAGCAGTTCTTC. Amino acid sequence: CASSYSGQYNEQFF.

Here the CDR3 reads CASSWGGQGSTGELFF. Written as DNA, the CDR3 is TGTGCCAGCAGCTGGGGGGGACAGGGGTCCACCGGGGAGCTGTTTTTT. This sequence joins TRBV5-4 and TRBJ2-2, with 10 bases identical to TRBD1. Germline CDR1 and CDR2: SGHNT and YYREEE (reference sequence). This CDR3 has 16 residues. Trimming cost V 3 bases and J 4 bases; bases outside gene matches: 6.

This clone was counted once. The chain couples TRBV11-2 to TRBJ2-7; 7 bases agree with TRBD1. Germline trimming cut 5 bases from V and 1 base from J; bases unmatched to any gene: 5. The CDR3 has 14 amino acids. Germline CDR1 is SGHAT and CDR2 is FQNNGV. This CDR3 reads CASSVDRVSYEQYF. The CDR3 bases are TGTGCCAGCAGCGTCGACAGGGTTTCCTACGAGCAGTACTTC. Variable domain in full (rest from reference TRBV11-2 and TRBJ2-7): EAGVAQSPRYKIIEKRQSVAFWCNPISGHATLYWYQQILGQGPKLLIQFQNNGVVDDSQLPKDRFSAERLKGVDSTLKIQPAKLEDSAVYLCASSVDRVSYEQYFGPGTRLTVT.

In its sample, this clone was seen a few times. This rearrangement joins TRBV3-1 (or the pseudogene TRBV3-2) to TRBJ1-1; D unclear. CDR1 and CDR2 (germline): LGHDT, YNNKEL (reference sequence). CDR3 size: 14 residues. V lost 7 bases and J lost 1, with 13 bases in between. In DNA, the CDR3 is TGTGCCAGCACATTCCAAAGGTGGAACACTGAAGCTTTCTTT. Its protein product is CASTFQRWNTEAFF.

This clone was counted only a few times. This chain connects TRBV4-1 to TRBJ2-4; 7 bases match TRBD2. The J segment lost 5 bases and the V segment lost 0 bases, leaving 10 bases of the junction unmatched. The CDR3 extends over 17 amino acids. The V gene's germline CDR1 is MGHRA and CDR2 YSYEKL. CDR3 region: CASSQDPGGGSQNIQYF. CDR3 nucleotides: TGCGCCAGCAGCCAAGATCCCGGTGGCGGGAGCCAAAACATTCAGTACTTC.